The 10 T cell receptor beta chains below all came from one sample that was sequenced in a study of T cell responses to AZD1222 COVID-19 vaccine. The assay was immunoSEQ multiplex PCR, and TCRdb's table has in-frame clones only and misses some. Of about 150,000 clones listed, roughly 90% are singletons. The starting material was peripheral blood, obtained 28 days after the second AZD1222 dose. The source of these receptors is an adult who received the AZD1222 COVID-19 vaccine.

V is TRBV20-1 and J is TRBJ1-1; 8 nucleotides match TRBD1. Per germline, CDR1 DFQATT and CDR2 SNEGSKA (reference sequence). The length of the CDR3 is 11 residues. V dropped 5 bases and J dropped 8; count of bases not matched to a gene: 4. The CDR3 spells CSASDRVEAFF. The CDR3 nucleotides are TGCAGTGCTTCGGACAGGGTAGAAGCTTTCTTT.

This clone was seen once. The V call is TRBV12-5, the J call TRBJ1-1; unclear D gene. The length of the CDR3 is 14 residues. V dropped 0 bases and J dropped 3 bases, with 8 bases sitting between them. Germline V gene sequence: CDR1 LGHNT, CDR2 FRNRAP. The CDR3 here is CASGLVGLDTEAFF. CDR3 DNA sequence: TGTGCTAGTGGTTTGGTGGGGTTGGACACTGAAGCTTTCTTT.

The rearrangement links TRBV6-5 to TRBJ2-7; 7 bases map to TRBD2. With 11 bases clipped from V and 6 bases from J, the junction kept 19 bases outside the gene matches. The CDR3 has 15 residues. Germline values: CDR1 MNHEY, CDR2 SVGAGI. The CDR3 here is CAALGTTHLISEQYF. As DNA, the CDR3 is TGTGCCGCCCTAGGGACTACGCACCTCATCTCCGAGCAGTACTTC.

The chain uses TRBV6-5 and TRBJ2-5, with 11 bases matching TRBD2. Germline assignment: CDR1 MNHEY and CDR2 SVGAGI. Germline trimming cut 0 bases from V and 5 bases from J; bases unmatched to any gene: 2. There are 15 residues in the CDR3. The CDR3 coding sequence is TGTGCCAGCAGTTACTCGGCTAGCGGGGGGGAGACCCAGTACTTC. Its protein is CASSYSASGGETQYF.

This clone was seen only once. This chain uses TRBV7-9 with TRBJ2-1, with a weak D call TRBD1 (6 bases). Trimming removed 2 bases from V and 3 bases from J, with 11 bases in between. The CDR3 spans 15 residues. Germline CDR1 is SEHNR and CDR2 is FQNEAQ (reference sequence). For the CDR3, the DNA is TGTGCCAGCAGCTTAACCCAGGGGTACTACAATGAGCAGTTCTTC. Translating it yields CASSLTQGYYNEQFF. The variable domain in full, with the rest retrieved from reference TRBV7-9 and TRBJ2-1, is DTGVSQNPRHKITKRGQNVTFRCDPISEHNRLYWYRQTLGQGPEFLTYFQNEAQLEKSRLLSDRFSAERPKGSFSTLEIQRTEQGDSAMYLCASSLTQGYYNEQFFGPGTRLTVL.

V and J are TRBV3-1 (or the pseudogene TRBV3-2) and TRBJ1-4, with TRBD1 matching over 8 bases. In germline, CDR1 is LGHDT, CDR2 YNNKEL (reference sequence). J lost 2 bases, V lost 3 bases, and 2 bases had no gene match. The CDR3 covers 15 residues. The CDR3 nucleotides read TGTGCCAGCAGCCACCGACAGGGGACTAATGAAAAACTGTTTTTT. Protein: CASSHRQGTNEKLFF.

V gene TRBV14 combines with J gene TRBJ1-2; D is perhaps TRBD1 (5 bases). The CDR3 has 13 amino acids. Germline V CDR1 and CDR2: SGHDN, FVKESK. V lost 1 base and J 4 bases, leaving 7 bases between the germline ends. DNA of the CDR3: TGTGCCAGCAGCCAAGGGGGACTCTATGGCTACACCTTC. This sequence encodes CASSQGGLYGYTF.

The chain uses TRBV6-1 and TRBJ1-6; D unclear. Trimming left V 4 bases short and J 0 bases short, with 10 bases between. Germline values: CDR1 MNHNS, CDR2 SASEGT. CDR3 length: 16 residues. The CDR3 coding sequence is TGTGCCAGCAGTGTCGGGTTAGACTCCTATAATTCACCCCTCCACTTT. Protein sequence: CASSVGLDSYNSPLHF.

The chain carries TRBV11-2 and TRBJ1-1; D ambiguous. This CDR3 has 14 residues. V gave up 3 bases and J gave up 1 base, with 9 bases separating them. CDR1 and CDR2 (germline): SGHAT, FQNNGV. CDR3 coding DNA: TGTGCCAGCAGCTTTCTTCCGGAGAACACTGAAGCTTTCTTT. Translated, it gives CASSFLPENTEAFF.

The chain joins TRBV11-1 to TRBJ2-3; the D is unclear. CDR3 length: 14 residues. In germline, CDR1 is SGHAT, CDR2 FQDESV (reference sequence). Trimming pared 1 base from V and 0 bases from J, leaving 5 bases between. The CDR3 sequence is CASSLDISTDTQYF. CDR3 DNA sequence: TGTGCCAGCAGCTTAGACATCAGCACAGATACGCAGTATTTT.